This T cell receptor beta chain was identified in a study of siplizumab effects on memory and regulatory T cells. Notes on the study in general: Siplizumab significantly lowered the alloreactive sequences that could be traced to unstimulated CD4+ memory cells. Confirmation was lacking for the suppressive function of proliferating Tregs derived from siplizumab cultures. Unstimulated subsets accounted for the mapping of only a minor share of the clones that were alloreactive.

It was 80,000 to 100,000 TCR templates that were assayed per sample. Profiled with immunoSEQ multiplex PCR; TCRdb holds only in-frame clones, not every one. The sample has about 120,000 clones; around 95% are singletons. This clone showed up just once. Its target is unknown. The sample consisted of non-Treg CD4+ T cells sorted from blood. This sequence was found in a human donor in good health.

The CDR3 sequence: CASSSERAGGNIQYF. The CDR3 DNA reads TGCGCCAGCAGCTCTGAGAGGGCCGGGGGAAACATTCAGTACTTC. V gene TRBV5-1 combines with J gene TRBJ2-4; tentative D call: TRBD2 (6 bases). This CDR3 has 15 residues. V was pared by 3 bases and J by 6 bases, with 16 bases between. Germline CDR1 is SGHRS and CDR2 is YFSETQ. Complete variable domain (other parts from reference TRBV5-1 and TRBJ2-4): KAGVTQTPRYLIKTRGQQVTLSCSPISGHRSVSWYQQTPGQGLQFLFEYFSETQRNKGNFPGRFSGRQFSNSRSEMNVSTLELGDSALYLCASSSERAGGNIQYFGAGTRLSVL.